The 6 T cell receptor beta chains below all came from one sample that was sequenced in a study of T cell responses to AZD1222 COVID-19 vaccine. The protocol was immunoSEQ multiplex PCR, while the TCRdb copy is restricted to in-frame clones and leaves out a portion. The sample has about 150,000 clones, roughly 88% seen once. The sample was peripheral blood, taken 28 days after the second AZD1222 dose. These receptor sequences come from an adult who received the AZD1222 COVID-19 vaccine.

V gene TRBV6-5 combines with J gene TRBJ1-3; no clear D. This CDR3 spans 13 amino acids. V dropped 3 bases and J dropped 2 bases, with 5 bases sitting between them. Per germline, CDR1 MNHEY and CDR2 SVGAGI. CDR3 in amino acids: CASSYSAGNTIYF. CDR3 coding DNA: TGTGCCAGCAGTTATTCGGCTGGAAACACCATATATTTT.

The gene calls are TRBV6-2 or TRBV6-3 and TRBJ2-3, with a possible D match to TRBD2 (6 bases). The V gene's germline CDR1 is MNHEY and CDR2 SVGEGT. CDR3 length: 14 residues. Trimming removed 4 bases from V and 5 bases from J, with 13 bases in between. This CDR3 is CASSWGLILDTQYF. Written as DNA, the CDR3 is TGTGCCAGCAGTTGGGGACTCATATTAGATACGCAGTATTTT.

The count of this clone is one. The chain employs TRBV28 and TRBJ2-5; 7 nucleotides match TRBD1. CDR1 is MDHEN, CDR2 SYDVKM, per germline. The CDR3 loop spans 15 amino acids. After removal of 3 bases from V and 0 bases from J, the junction contained 4 bases not matched to a gene. The CDR3 is CASSFLDRYQETQYF. CDR3 DNA sequence: TGTGCCAGCAGTTTCCTGGACAGGTACCAAGAGACCCAGTACTTC.

This clone has just a few counts. The V and J genes are TRBV4-3 and TRBJ1-2; no reliable D call. Germline CDR1 is LGHNA and CDR2 is YSLEER. This CDR3 contains 16 residues. V was cut by 0 bases and J by 8 bases, with 19 bases left in between. The DNA for the CDR3 is TGCGCCAGCAGCCAAGATCATCGGGCCGCGCTTGGGGGCTACACCTTC. This sequence encodes CASSQDHRAALGGYTF.

The rearrangement links TRBV18 to TRBJ2-5; the D is unclear. With 3 bases removed from V and 2 bases from J, the gap between germline ends came to 19 bases. The length of the CDR3 is 17 residues. Looked up from germline, CDR1 is KGHSH and CDR2 is LQKENI. CDR3 residues: CASSPPNQARKQETQYF. The CDR3 bases are TGTGCCAGCTCACCGCCCAATCAGGCTAGAAAACAAGAGACCCAGTACTTC. The whole variable domain, filled in from reference TRBV18 and TRBJ2-5, reads NAGVMQNPRHLVRRRGQEARLRCSPMKGHSHVYWYRQLPEEGLKFMVYLQKENIIDESGMPKERFSAEFPKEGPSILRIQQVVRGDSAAYFCASSPPNQARKQETQYFGPGTRLLVL.

The V gene is TRBV10-3, the J gene TRBJ2-1, with TRBD2 identical over 12 bases. Germline lookup yields CDR1 ENHRY and CDR2 SYGVKD. The CDR3 spans 16 residues. V shed 2 bases and J 4 bases; nucleotides not matched to a gene: 3. The CDR3 region has the DNA TGTGCCATCAGTGAGCGAGGACTAGCGGGGTACAATGAGCAGTTCTTC. It translates to CAISERGLAGYNEQFF.